This TCR beta chain is drawn from a study of human T cells and chemical hapten exposure. At the level of the study: Diphenylcyclopropenone was administered weekly to the scalp of patients throughout the roughly 23-week study. Broader study findings: Significantly more large CDR3 similarity clusters arose among expanded TCRs than among controls. Unchanged with DPC sensitization were TCRs above 1 in 1000 frequency.

The CDR3 has 17 amino acids. Trimming took 0 bases from V and 15 from J; bases not matched to a gene: 15. Germline V gives CDR1 SGHTA, CDR2 FQGNSA. This clonotype came up a few times. Its target is not known. Individual cDNA molecules each carried unique molecular identifiers attached by the library. TCRdb processed the RACE reads anew with MiXCR; each CDR3 protein has one entry. The table records fewer than 100,000 distinct CDR3 sequences, roughly 12% of them present only once. Time point reported: patch test 1, 2 weeks after DPC sensitization. Noted treatment: therapeutic diphenylcyclopropenone sensitization with weekly scalp DPC.

The TCR was taken from a woman aged 40 to 50 with alopecia areata. Some clones in this sample may be carry-over from other donors' samples. The chain combines TRBV7-2 with TRBJ2-1; 12 positions agree with TRBD2. Specimen: whole blood, collected in connection with sensitization to the hapten diphenylcyclopropenone (DPC). This CDR3 reads CASSLAAASGRGFVVFF. Here the CDR3 DNA reads TGTGCCAGCAGCTTAGCTGCGGCTAGCGGGAGGGGGTTTGTGGTGTTCTTC. The entire variable domain, with the rest obtained from reference TRBV7-2 and TRBJ2-1, is as follows: GAGVSQSPSNKVTEKGKDVELRCDPISGHTALYWYRQSLGQGLEFLIYFQGNSAPDKSGLPSDRFSAERTGGSVSTLTIQRTQQEDSAVYLCASSLAAASGRGFVVFFGPGTRLTVL.